This T cell receptor beta chain stems from a study of blood T cell repertoires in COVID-19. In the study overall: Samples came from the United States, Italy and Spain, spanning acute and convalescent COVID-19.

How the authors handled the data: From reference gene primer amplification, estimates of nucleated cell counts were derived. Assay: immunoSEQ multiplex PCR; the TCRdb copy retains only in-frame clones and omits some. V, J and clone size reflect that table, while D and trimming were determined from the DNA. The sample contains roughly 300,000 clones, under 90% of which appear only once. The CDR3 spans 13 residues. With 6 bases clipped from V and 2 bases from J, the junction kept 3 bases outside the gene matches. The sequenced sample was peripheral blood. This receptor was obtained from a woman aged 60 to 75 with active or convalescent COVID-19. The chain combines TRBV12-3 or TRBV12-4 with TRBJ2-7; 8 nucleotides line up with TRBD1. CDR3 amino acids: CASSRTGPYEQYF. Here the CDR3 DNA reads TGTGCCAGCAGCCGGACAGGGCCCTACGAGCAGTACTTC.